This T cell receptor (beta chain) was recorded in a study of T cell responses to AZD1222 COVID-19 vaccine. Whole-study results and caveats: Clonal diversity was possibly underestimated, and white British individuals and females predominated among donors. Of spike-specific TCRs, nearly half reportedly target regions left unmutated in variants. Recipients of AZD1222 seropositive at baseline numbered only 5 to 7.

Researchers grouped second doses given at about 4 or about 12 weeks into one pool. V shed 4 bases and J 2 bases; nucleotides not matched to a gene: 3. Germline V lookup: CDR1 MNHEY, CDR2 SVGAGI. The CDR3 consists of 14 residues. Clones were read by immunoSEQ multiplex PCR, and TCRdb kept only the in-frame ones, dropping some. The sample lists roughly 45,000 clones, over 70% occurring once. In the case of this clone: What it recognizes is unknown.

The chain uses TRBV6-5 and TRBJ2-5; 8 bases are a match to TRBD1. The clonotype was recovered from an adult who received the AZD1222 COVID-19 vaccine. This sample comprised peripheral blood, obtained 28 days after the second AZD1222 dose. CDR3 sequence: CASSSGQAQETQYF. The CDR3 DNA is TGTGCCAGCAGTTCGGGACAGGCTCAAGAGACCCAGTACTTC.